The T cell receptor (beta chain) under discussion was sequenced for a study of cytomegalovirus exposure and HLA in healthy donors. In the PCR, 60 Vbeta and 13 Jbeta primers were used. Some clones are missing from TCRdb's copy, which holds only in-frame ones; the method was immunoSEQ multiplex PCR. In the table there are fewer than 200,000 clones, 82% of which are singletons. The CDR3 loop spans 15 amino acids. Germline CDR1 LGHNA, CDR2 YSLEER. V trimming: 5 bases; J trimming: 1 base; junction bases outside the gene matches: 6. The receptor comes from a man aged 45-65 years in good health and CMV-seropositive. The rearrangement joins TRBV4-3 to TRBJ1-1; TRBD1 matches 8 bases. Input material: PBMCs. DNA for the CDR3: TGCGCCAGCAGCTCACACAGGGGGGCGAACACTGAAGCTTTCTTT. Amino acid sequence: CASSSHRGANTEAFF.